The entry below gives a single T cell receptor beta chain sequence along with its context. What it binds is not known. This specimen belongs to a study of shared clonotypes between healthy human individuals. This CDR3 contains 18 residues. Germline CDR1 is LGHNA and CDR2 is YSLEER. Unmatched junction bases numbered 11, after V lost 0 bases and J lost 3 bases. Healthy adults negative for HIV, lacking recent acute infections or vaccinations, served as donors. Findings of the study overall: The authors sampled blood alone, and tissue repertoires likely differ.

An assay was performed, and its level was deep. PBMC DNA, left unsorted, was sequenced on ten immunoSEQ deep assay plates. Method: immunoSEQ multiplex PCR; TCRdb's copy keeps in-frame clones and lacks some. Here the sample spans about half a million clones, 79% being singletons. The J gene is TRBJ2-7, the V gene TRBV4-3, with 10 positions matching TRBD2. The specimen sequenced was PBMCs. The clonotype originates from a woman in her thirties or forties in good health. Some clones in this sample may be carry-over from other donors' samples. The CDR3 protein is CASSQDSFRTSGLYEQYF. CDR3 sequence (DNA): TGCGCCAGCAGCCAAGATAGTTTCAGGACTAGCGGCCTCTACGAGCAGTACTTC.